These 30 T cell receptor beta chains share one sample of origin, sequenced in a study of T cells after yellow fever vaccination (dated by TCRdb to the late 2010s). Library preparation used 5' RACE. The sequencing machine was an Illumina NovaSeq 6000. TCRdb reran the public reads through fastp at Q25 and MiXCR, keeping productive beta chains. Under each unique CDR3 protein, matching rows form one entry showing the most common genes and DNA. The sample has around 340,000 distinct CDR3 sequences on record, approximately 12% of them singletons. Approximately 3.4% of the sample rests with the top ten. The sample's treatment or condition label is to be understood as: live attenuated yellow fever vaccine strain. The material was CD4+ T cells sorted from PBMCs, obtained 15 days after the yellow fever booster vaccination. These receptors were obtained from a man between 18 and 35 years old who received the YFV17D yellow fever vaccine.

The chain employs TRBV7-2 and TRBJ2-2; D is undetermined. The CDR3 totals 15 residues. Looked up from germline, CDR1 is SGHTA and CDR2 is FQGNSA. V was shortened by 3 bases and J by 2 bases, with 10 bases between the two germline ends. The CDR3: CASSFGSVNTGELFF. The CDR3 nucleotides are TGTGCCAGCAGCTTTGGTAGTGTAAACACCGGGGAGCTGTTTTTT.

This rearrangement joins TRBV2 to TRBJ2-7; D may be TRBD2 (5 bases). Germline loops: CDR1 SNHLY, CDR2 FYNNEI. The germline V and J ends were trimmed by 7 bases and 3 bases, with 7 bases remaining between them. This CDR3 spans 11 amino acids. In DNA form, the CDR3 reads TGTGCCAGCATAGAGGGCTACGAGCAGTACGTC. Translation gives CASIEGYEQYV.

The J gene is TRBJ2-1, the V gene TRBV28, with D unresolved. CDR1 is MDHEN and CDR2 is SYDVKM in the germline V gene. This CDR3 contains 20 residues. V was shortened by 5 bases and J by 0 bases, with 26 bases between the two germline ends. CDR3 DNA sequence: TGTGCCAGCAGTACCCCTTATCTCCCTCTCTGGACGAGCTCCTACAATGAGCAGTTCTTC. Translated, it gives CASSTPYLPLWTSSYNEQFF.

This clonotype was counted at least ten times. The chain couples TRBV4-3 to TRBJ1-6; D is unresolved. V was cut by 1 base and J by 5 bases, with 3 bases left in between. Germline CDR1 LGHNA, CDR2 YSLEER. The CDR3 spans 13 residues. CDR3 DNA: TGCGCCAGCAGCCAAGTAAATAATTCACCCCTCCACTTT. It yields the protein CASSQVNNSPLHF.

Only a few counts were recorded for this clonotype. This chain connects TRBV20-1 to TRBJ1-5, with 7 positions matching TRBD1. This CDR3 contains 12 residues. J gave up 6 bases and V 6 bases, and 5 bases lay outside the gene matches. Per germline, CDR1 DFQATT and CDR2 SNEGSKA (reference sequence). CDR3 amino acids: CSAVTGSQPQHF. CDR3 DNA: TGCAGTGCCGTGACAGGGAGTCAGCCCCAGCATTTT.

The gene calls are TRBV20-1 and TRBJ2-7, with a tentative D call TRBD1 (5 bases). Trimming left V 1 base short and J 3 bases short, with 7 bases between. CDR3 length equals 12 residues. Germline V CDR1 and CDR2: DFQATT, SNEGSKA (reference sequence). CDR3 bases: TGCAGTGCTAGAGTTAGGGGCTACGAGCAGTACTTC. As protein: CSARVRGYEQYF.

This clonotype was detected ten times or more. The chain links TRBV9 to TRBJ1-2; D unclear. V lost 4 bases and J 4 bases, leaving 14 bases between the germline ends. The CDR3 spans 14 residues. Germline CDR1 reads SGDLS; CDR2 reads YYNGEE. DNA of the CDR3: TGTGCCAGCAGCTCCAAGCCCGGACCCTATGGCTACACCTTC. This gives the protein CASSSKPGPYGYTF.

This sequence joins TRBV10-3 and TRBJ1-5; tentatively, D is TRBD1 (5 bases). V lost 0 bases to trimming and J lost 5 bases, with 11 bases between them. This CDR3 contains 15 residues. Germline CDR1 reads ENHRY; CDR2 reads SYGVKD. CDR3 residues: CAISESSGKDQPQHF. The CDR3 DNA sequence: TGTGCCATCAGTGAGTCTTCAGGGAAGGATCAGCCCCAGCATTTT.

The V and J genes are TRBV29-1 and TRBJ2-1; D tentatively fits TRBD1 or TRBD2 (5 bases each). Germline V CDR1 and CDR2: SQVTM, ANQGSEA. The CDR3 sequence is 14 residues long. V dropped 4 bases and J dropped 5 bases, with 15 bases sitting between them. The CDR3 coding sequence is TGCAGCGTTGGAGGGCAGGGTCTCGACAATGAGCAGTTCTTC. Translating gives CSVGGQGLDNEQFF.

J is TRBJ1-2 and V is TRBV30, with 9 bases aligning to TRBD1. The CDR3 is made up of 14 amino acids. Germline trimming cut 0 bases from V and 5 bases from J; bases unmatched to any gene: 4. Germline values: CDR1 GTSNPN, CDR2 SVGIG (reference sequence). The CDR3 bases are TGTGCCTGGAGTGTCGGGACAGGGCCATATGGCTACACCTTC. This translates into CAWSVGTGPYGYTF.

The chain uses TRBV11-1 and TRBJ1-1; D call uncertain. Germline assignment: CDR1 SGHAT and CDR2 FQDESV (reference sequence). This CDR3 comprises 15 residues. V was pared by 1 base and J by 1 base, with 10 bases between. The CDR3: CASSLEGRWNTEAFF. CDR3 in DNA: TGTGCCAGCAGCTTAGAGGGCCGATGGAACACTGAAGCTTTCTTT.

This clonotype has more than one count but fewer than ten. The chain links TRBV12-3 or TRBV12-4 to TRBJ2-1; TRBD1 agrees at 10 bases. Trimming at V came to 7 bases and at J to 7 bases, leaving 10 bases not matched to a gene. CDR3 length: 15 residues. DNA of the CDR3: TGTGCCAGCACCCTAAGTATGGGACAGGGGAATGAGCAGTTCTTC. Translated, it gives CASTLSMGQGNEQFF.

This clonotype was counted at least ten times. The V gene is TRBV20-1, the J gene TRBJ2-5; D call uncertain. This CDR3 has 13 amino acids. V lost 0 bases and J lost 7, with 12 bases in between. Per the germline V gene, CDR1 is DFQATT and CDR2 is SNEGSKA (reference sequence). The CDR3 region is CSARDLELGTQYF. The CDR3 region has the DNA TGCAGTGCTAGAGACCTAGAATTGGGGACCCAGTACTTC.

This clonotype occurred a few times. The chain is built from TRBV5-8 and TRBJ2-1; the D gene is possibly TRBD2 (5 bases). The CDR3 consists of 16 residues. Germline-derived CDR1 and CDR2 are SGHTS and YDEGEE. Trimming removed 4 bases from V and 4 bases from J, with 18 bases in between. This CDR3 is CASSKDSVLGYNEQFF. The DNA for the CDR3 is TGTGCCAGCAGCAAGGACTCCGTGTTGGGGTACAATGAGCAGTTCTTC.

This clonotype was found many times. V gene TRBV10-2 combines with J gene TRBJ1-5; D remains unclear. The CDR3 is 12 amino acids. Germline loops: CDR1 WSHSY, CDR2 SAAADI. Trimming removed 4 bases from V and 7 bases from J, with 8 bases in between. The CDR3 is CASSVGTQPQHF. CDR3 DNA sequence: TGCGCCAGCAGTGTCGGTACCCAGCCCCAGCATTTT.

This clonotype was seen a handful of times. The chain is built from TRBV7-9 and TRBJ2-7; possible D gene TRBD2, 5 bases. The CDR3 is made up of 13 amino acids. The V gene's germline CDR1 is SEHNR and CDR2 FQNEAQ (reference sequence). The ends were cut back, 10 bases at V and 6 bases at J, with 19 bases in the middle. CDR3 protein: CAISRVVGGEQYF. CDR3 sequence (DNA): TGTGCCATCTCGAGGGTGGTCGGCGGCGAGCAGTACTTC. Looking up the rest from reference TRBV7-9 and TRBJ2-7 gives the full variable domain: DTGVSQNPRHKITKRGQNVTFRCDPISEHNRLYWYRQTLGQGPEFLTYFQNEAQLEKSRLLSDRFSAERPKGSFSTLEIQRTEQGDSAMYLCAISRVVGGEQYFGPGTRLTVT.

This clonotype was seen a few times. This sequence joins TRBV2 and TRBJ1-5, with D possibly TRBD1 on 5 matching bases. Germline lookup yields CDR1 SNHLY and CDR2 FYNNEI. With 7 bases removed from V and 4 bases from J, the gap between germline ends came to 11 bases. This CDR3 comprises 13 residues. CDR3 amino acids: CASTVGENQPQHF. The CDR3 nucleotides are TGTGCCAGCACGGTAGGGGAGAATCAGCCCCAGCATTTT.

This chain links TRBV20-1 with TRBJ2-1, with D perhaps matching TRBD1 or TRBD2 (5 bases each). V gave up 4 bases and J gave up 5 bases, with 9 bases separating them. This CDR3 comprises 12 residues. In germline, CDR1 is DFQATT, CDR2 SNEGSKA (reference sequence). CDR3 sequence reads: CSAKGRNNEQFF. The CDR3 region has the DNA TGCAGTGCTAAGGGACGGAACAATGAGCAGTTCTTC.

The chain links TRBV5-6 to TRBJ2-7; 7 nucleotides agree with TRBD1. The CDR3 contains 13 residues. Germline V gives CDR1 SGHDT, CDR2 YYEEEE. J gave up 3 bases and V 6 bases, and 6 bases lay outside the gene matches. CDR3 DNA: TGTGCCAGCACCTGGACAGGAGGCTACGAGCAGTACGTC. Protein sequence: CASTWTGGYEQYV.

There are a few counts of this clonotype. This rearrangement joins TRBV5-1 to TRBJ1-2; D unclear. Deletions cut 4 bases from V and 8 bases from J, with 9 bases between. Germline V gene data show CDR1 as SGHRS and CDR2 as YFSETQ. CDR3 length equals 11 residues. CDR3 loop: CASSDTQGYTF. The CDR3 DNA sequence: TGCGCCAGCAGCGACACCCAGGGCTACACCTTC.

This clonotype was seen a few times. The chain couples TRBV7-2 to TRBJ1-6; maybe TRBD1 (5 bases). Trimming took 5 bases from V and 0 from J, leaving 14 bases between them. Per the germline V gene, CDR1 is SGHTA and CDR2 is FQGNSA. The CDR3 has 17 residues. CDR3 nucleotides: TGTGCCAGCAGCCCGACAGCCATGAGCTCCTATAATTCACCCCTCCACTTT. As protein: CASSPTAMSSYNSPLHF.

This clonotype was seen repeatedly, ten times or more. The chain recombines TRBV5-1 with TRBJ2-3; a possible D gene is TRBD2 (6 bases). The germline V gene encodes CDR1 SGHRS and CDR2 YFSETQ. The V end lost 4 bases, the J end lost 0 bases, and 15 bases lay between the germline ends. The CDR3 sequence is 16 residues long. CDR3 sequence (DNA): TGCGCCAGCAGCCCCTCCGGGGGAATGAGCACAGATACGCAGTATTTT. Protein product: CASSPSGGMSTDTQYF. The variable domain in full, completed from reference TRBV5-1 and TRBJ2-3, reads KAGVTQTPRYLIKTRGQQVTLSCSPISGHRSVSWYQQTPGQGLQFLFEYFSETQRNKGNFPGRFSGRQFSNSRSEMNVSTLELGDSALYLCASSPSGGMSTDTQYFGPGTRLTVL.

This clonotype was detected many times. The V call is TRBV20-1, the J call TRBJ2-5; weak D call: TRBD1 (6 bases). This CDR3 has 14 residues. Trimming removed 1 base at V and 4 bases at J, with 13 bases between. Germline loops: CDR1 DFQATT, CDR2 SNEGSKA (reference sequence). The CDR3 sequence: CSARGGTTGETQYF. CDR3 nucleotides: TGCAGTGCTAGAGGGGGGACAACGGGAGAGACCCAGTACTTC.

V is TRBV12-3 or TRBV12-4 and J is TRBJ2-7, with TRBD2 matching 9 bases. Germline trimming cut 3 bases from V and 6 bases from J; bases unmatched to any gene: 6. The CDR3 is made up of 14 amino acids. The CDR3 loop is CASSFGGGAVEQYF. CDR3 nucleotides: TGTGCCAGCAGTTTCGGCGGGGGGGCGGTCGAGCAGTACTTC.

This clonotype was seen a handful of times. The chain is built from TRBV9 and TRBJ2-1; TRBD1 agrees at 10 bases. The CDR3 extends over 17 amino acids. CDR1 and CDR2 from the germline V gene are SGDLS and YYNGEE. After removal of 2 bases from V and 10 bases from J, the junction contained 15 bases not matched to a gene. The CDR3 sequence is CASSVTGQGWAGPEQFF. As DNA, the CDR3 is TGTGCCAGCAGCGTGACGGGACAGGGGTGGGCTGGCCCCGAGCAGTTCTTC.

J is TRBJ2-1 and V is TRBV30; D might be TRBD2 (6 bases). Germline V lookup: CDR1 GTSNPN, CDR2 SVGIG (reference sequence). Trimming shortened V by 0 bases and J by 9 bases, and 6 bases separated the two germline ends. The CDR3 is made up of 11 amino acids. The CDR3: CAWSVGGEQFF. For the CDR3, the DNA is TGTGCCTGGAGTGTCGGGGGTGAGCAGTTCTTC.

This chain joins TRBV28 and TRBJ1-2, with TRBD1 as a possible D gene (5 bases). CDR3 length: 12 residues. Trimming removed 3 bases at V and 8 bases at J, with 10 bases between. Germline CDR1 and CDR2: MDHEN and SYDVKM. CDR3 sequence: CASSLGTSGYTF. CDR3 nucleotides: TGTGCCAGCAGTTTGGGGACCAGCGGCTACACCTTC.

V gene TRBV7-2 combines with J gene TRBJ1-2, with D uncertain. The germline V and J ends were trimmed by 5 bases and 8 bases, with 12 bases remaining between them. This CDR3 is 12 amino acids long. Germline CDR1 reads SGHTA; CDR2 reads FQGNSA. CDR3 protein: CASSLDSRGYTF. CDR3 DNA: TGTGCCAGCAGCCTTGATTCCCGCGGCTACACCTTC.

The CDR3: CSARLALAGDQETQYF. In DNA, the CDR3 is TGCAGTGCTAGGTTAGCTCTAGCGGGGGACCAAGAGACCCAGTACTTC. The chain joins TRBV20-1 to TRBJ2-5; TRBD2 matches at 10 bases. The CDR3 loop spans 16 amino acids. The V and J ends lost 3 bases and 0 bases, in that order; junction bases with no gene match: 7. CDR1 is DFQATT and CDR2 is SNEGSKA in the germline V gene (reference sequence).

In its sample, this clonotype was seen many times. V and J are TRBV7-9 and TRBJ2-3; weak D call: TRBD2 (6 bases). V lost 3 bases and J lost 2, with 9 bases in between. The CDR3 covers 14 residues. Germline values: CDR1 SEHNR, CDR2 FQNEAQ (reference sequence). CDR3 nucleotide sequence: TGTGCCAGCAGCTTCGGGACTTTCACAGATACGCAGTATTTT. Translation: CASSFGTFTDTQYF.